This T cell receptor (beta chain) was recorded in a study of T-cell memory formation after mild COVID-19. Constant-segment primers served in 5'RACE that generated TCR alpha and TCR beta cDNA libraries bearing sample barcodes and UMIs. From the 5' RACE reads, TCRdb called clonotypes with MiXCR, one entry per CDR3 protein. This table holds 150,000 to 200,000 distinct CDR3 sequences, roughly 15% found once. This CDR3 has 12 residues. V was shortened by 5 bases and J by 6 bases, with 8 bases between the two germline ends. Germline CDR1 and CDR2: MNHEY and SMNVEV (reference sequence). This clonotype was counted a few times. Its specificity is not known. Study-level results: Clones which contracted sat mainly in CM and EM if CD4+, and in EMRA if CD8+.

This TCR came from an adult woman who had mild COVID-19 (a few samples of this study predate the infection). Cell type and time point are not known. The gene calls are TRBV27 and TRBJ2-1, with unresolved D. Sequenced material: PBMCs or a T cell subset sorted from them (not recorded which). In DNA form, the CDR3 reads TGTGCCAGCAGTCAAACCCTCAATGAGCAGTTCTTC. This sequence encodes CASSQTLNEQFF.